The 19 T cell receptor beta chains listed next were all sequenced from one sample in a study of blood T cell repertoires in COVID-19. Method: immunoSEQ multiplex PCR; TCRdb's copy keeps in-frame clones and lacks some. The table shows 110,000 or so clones, with under 80% occurring only once. The sample consisted of peripheral blood. The receptors stem from a man aged 45-60 years with acute or convalescent COVID-19.

The CDR3 nucleotides read TGTGCCAGCAGTGAGGGACTAGCGGGAGTCGGCCGCTCCTACAATGAGCAGTTCTTC. Translating it yields CASSEGLAGVGRSYNEQFF. The chain joins TRBV2 to TRBJ2-1, with 14 bases fitting TRBD2. Germline lookup yields CDR1 SNHLY and CDR2 FYNNEI. This CDR3 has 19 amino acids. V lost 3 bases to trimming and J lost 0 bases; unmatched junction nucleotides: 7.

Worth noting for this clone: One end of the junction varies from germline; a read error may be responsible. The chain is built from TRBV29-1 and TRBJ2-7; TRBD1 or TRBD2 may be the D gene (5 bases each). The CDR3 is 13 amino acids. Germline values: CDR1 SQVTM, CDR2 ANQGSEA. The CDR3 DNA follows: TGCAGCGCTGAAGACAGAGGGTCCTACGAGCAGTACTTC. It is translated as CSAEDRGSYEQYF.

The V call is TRBV29-1, the J call TRBJ2-1; 7 bases align to TRBD1. CDR3 length equals 11 residues. With V trimmed by 8 bases and J by 15 bases, 13 bases remained unmatched. CDR1 is SQVTM and CDR2 is ANQGSEA in the germline V gene. The DNA for the CDR3 is TGCAGCCTGGAAGAGACAGGGCTTCCGTTCTTC. Translation gives CSLEETGLPFF.

The chain carries TRBV11-2 and TRBJ2-3; 9 positions match TRBD2. This CDR3 spans 17 amino acids. The germline gives CDR1 SGHAT, CDR2 FQNNGV. J gave up 2 bases and V 2 bases, and 8 bases lay outside the gene matches. The CDR3 DNA is TGTGCCAGCAGCTTAAGAGGCGGGAGGGGCCTCACAGATACGCAGTATTTT. Its translation: CASSLRGGRGLTDTQYF.

The sample holds one count of this clone. J is TRBJ1-6 and V is TRBV28; D possibly corresponds to TRBD1 (6 bases). The V gene lost 7 bases and the J gene lost 7 bases, with 14 bases spanning the gap. The CDR3 totals 14 residues. Germline lookup yields CDR1 MDHEN and CDR2 SYDVKM. The CDR3 coding sequence is TGTGCCAGCATCCTGACAGGTAGAAATTCACCCCTCCACTTT. Its translation is CASILTGRNSPLHF.

The V gene is TRBV6-2 or TRBV6-3, the J gene TRBJ2-7, with 9 bases identical to TRBD1. Per germline, CDR1 MNHEY and CDR2 SVGEGT. Trimming at V came to 8 bases and at J to 4 bases, leaving 9 bases not matched to a gene. The CDR3 runs to 14 residues. The CDR3 region is CASRRDRVWYEQYF. In DNA, the CDR3 is TGTGCCAGCCGCCGGGACAGGGTGTGGTACGAGCAGTACTTC.

The genes are TRBV11-2 and TRBJ2-3; 7 positions match TRBD1. Germline-derived CDR1 and CDR2 are SGHAT and FQNNGV. V trimming: 6 bases; J trimming: 1 base; junction bases outside the gene matches: 7. This CDR3 is 15 amino acids long. Here the CDR3 reads CASRPGQGGTDTQYF. The DNA of the CDR3 is TGTGCCAGCAGACCCGGTCAGGGGGGCACAGATACGCAGTATTTT.

This clone was observed once. The chain employs TRBV5-6 and TRBJ2-1; D might be TRBD2 (5 bases). The germline V gene encodes CDR1 SGHDT and CDR2 YYEEEE. The CDR3 loop spans 13 amino acids. V was shortened by 0 bases and J by 6 bases, with 7 bases between the two germline ends. The CDR3 spells CASSLVGVNEQFF. Here the CDR3 DNA reads TGTGCCAGCAGCTTGGTCGGGGTCAATGAGCAGTTCTTC.

V is TRBV5-4 and J is TRBJ2-4; 10 positions match TRBD2. This CDR3 has 17 residues. Trimming at V came to 1 base and at J to 2 bases, leaving 6 bases not matched to a gene. CDR1 SGHNT and CDR2 YYREEE come from the germline V gene (reference sequence). Written as DNA, the CDR3 is TGTGCCAGCAGCTTGTTTTTAGCGGGGGGTTCCAAAAACATTCAGTACTTC. Amino acid sequence: CASSLFLAGGSKNIQYF.

The chain is built from TRBV7-9 and TRBJ2-5, with 8 bases that match TRBD1. The V segment lost 7 bases and the J segment 1 base; nucleotides outside the gene matches: 11. Per the germline V gene, CDR1 is SEHNR and CDR2 is FQNEAQ (reference sequence). CDR3 length: 16 amino acids. Written as DNA, the CDR3 is TGTGCCAGCAACTCCGGGACAGGAAAGCCCCAAGAGACCCAGTACTTC. Its translation is CASNSGTGKPQETQYF.

The rearrangement joins TRBV14 to TRBJ2-7; 9 bases match TRBD1. CDR3 length: 14 residues. With 4 bases clipped from V and 2 bases from J, the junction kept 3 bases outside the gene matches. Germline V lookup: CDR1 SGHDN, CDR2 FVKESK. The CDR3 region is CASSPGTGTYEQYF. The CDR3 DNA sequence: TGTGCCAGCAGCCCCGGGACAGGGACCTACGAGCAGTACTTC.

The chain recombines TRBV2 with TRBJ2-3, with 7 positions matching TRBD1. Germline V gives CDR1 SNHLY, CDR2 FYNNEI. The CDR3 consists of 13 residues. The junction had 4 bases not matched to a gene; V was cut back by 8 bases and J by 2 bases. CDR3 residues: CASLQGYTDTQYF. The CDR3, as DNA: TGTGCCAGCCTACAGGGGTACACAGATACGCAGTATTTT.

The genes are TRBV2 and TRBJ1-2; no clear D. CDR1 SNHLY and CDR2 FYNNEI come from the germline V gene. The V end lost 6 bases, the J end lost 5 bases, and 4 bases lay between the germline ends. The CDR3 totals 10 residues. The CDR3 DNA sequence: TGTGCCAGCAGCTTATATGGCTACACCTTC. This encodes CASSLYGYTF. Variable domain in full (rest from reference TRBV2 and TRBJ1-2): EPEVTQTPSHQVTQMGQEVILRCVPISNHLYFYWYRQILGQKVEFLVSFYNNEISEKSEIFDDQFSVERPDGSNFTLKIRSTKLEDSAMYFCASSLYGYTFGSGTRLTVV.

This rearrangement joins TRBV10-3 to TRBJ1-3; D not resolved. Germline CDR1 is ENHRY and CDR2 is SYGVKD. The V end was cut by 0 bases, the J end by 0 bases, with 12 bases between. The CDR3 is made up of 17 amino acids. The CDR3 sequence is CAISESMVGSSGNTIYF. In DNA form, the CDR3 reads TGTGCCATCAGTGAGTCGATGGTGGGGAGCTCTGGAAACACCATATATTTT.

V is TRBV6-1 and J is TRBJ2-7; no clear D gene. This CDR3 region has 15 residues. Germline assignment: CDR1 MNHNS and CDR2 SASEGT. V was cut by 2 bases and J by 0 bases, with 11 bases left in between. Here the CDR3 DNA reads TGTGCCAGCAGTGAATTTGTATCCCCCTCCTACGAGCAGTACTTC. Protein sequence: CASSEFVSPSYEQYF.

A few counts support this clone. The chain links TRBV2 to TRBJ1-1; TRBD1 matches at 9 bases. The germline V gene has CDR1 SNHLY and CDR2 FYNNEI. V trimming: 7 bases; J trimming: 8 bases; junction bases outside the gene matches: 5. The CDR3 is 12 amino acids. The CDR3 region has the DNA TGTGCCAGCACCGGACAGGGGCAAGAAGCTTTCTTT. It yields the protein CASTGQGQEAFF.

The chain couples TRBV11-2 to TRBJ2-3; tentatively, D is TRBD2 (6 bases). The V gene lost 1 base and the J gene lost 8 bases, with 16 bases spanning the gap. The CDR3 totals 15 residues. Germline assignment: CDR1 SGHAT and CDR2 FQNNGV. CDR3 loop: CASSLAPLAIGTQYF. In nucleotides, the CDR3 is TGTGCCAGCAGCTTAGCTCCTCTAGCGATCGGTACGCAGTATTTT. The full variable domain, in which reference TRBV11-2 and TRBJ2-3 provide the parts outside the CDR3, is EAGVAQSPRYKIIEKRQSVAFWCNPISGHATLYWYQQILGQGPKLLIQFQNNGVVDDSQLPKDRFSAERLKGVDSTLKIQPAKLEDSAVYLCASSLAPLAIGTQYFGPGTRLTVL.

This clone has more than one count but fewer than ten. This chain uses TRBV18 with TRBJ1-5; D ambiguous. The length of the CDR3 is 16 residues. Germline loops: CDR1 KGHSH, CDR2 LQKENI. Deletions cut 2 bases from V and 2 bases from J, with 13 bases between. The CDR3 nucleotides read TGTGCCAGCTCACCAGGTGGCGGGCAGGGCAATCAGCCCCAGCATTTT. It is translated as CASSPGGGQGNQPQHF.

In the case of this clone: Different DNA sequences within this sample yield the same CDR3. This chain uses TRBV19 with TRBJ1-4; 7 positions match TRBD1. This CDR3 region has 15 residues. The V gene's germline CDR1 is LNHDA and CDR2 SQIVND (reference sequence). The J segment lost 0 bases and the V segment lost 3 bases, leaving 1 base of the junction unmatched. The CDR3 here is CASSIGTATNEKLFF. The CDR3 region has the DNA TGTGCCAGTAGTATCGGGACAGCAACTAATGAAAAACTGTTTTTT.